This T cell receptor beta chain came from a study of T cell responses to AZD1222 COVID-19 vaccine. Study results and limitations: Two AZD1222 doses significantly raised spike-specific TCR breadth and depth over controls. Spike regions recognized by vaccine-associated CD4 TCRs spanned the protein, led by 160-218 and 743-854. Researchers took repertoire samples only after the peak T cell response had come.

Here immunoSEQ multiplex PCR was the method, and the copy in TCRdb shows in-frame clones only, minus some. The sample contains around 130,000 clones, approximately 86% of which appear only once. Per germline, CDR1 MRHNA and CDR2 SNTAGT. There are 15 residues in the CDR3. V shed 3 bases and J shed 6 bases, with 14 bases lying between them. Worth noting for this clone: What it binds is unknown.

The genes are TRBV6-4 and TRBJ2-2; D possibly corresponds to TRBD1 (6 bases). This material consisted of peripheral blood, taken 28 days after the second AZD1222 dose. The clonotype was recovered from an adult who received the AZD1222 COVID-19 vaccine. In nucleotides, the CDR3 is TGTGCCAGCAGTGATGAGGGGTCAGGGGCCGGGGAGCTGTTTTTT. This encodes CASSDEGSGAGELFF.